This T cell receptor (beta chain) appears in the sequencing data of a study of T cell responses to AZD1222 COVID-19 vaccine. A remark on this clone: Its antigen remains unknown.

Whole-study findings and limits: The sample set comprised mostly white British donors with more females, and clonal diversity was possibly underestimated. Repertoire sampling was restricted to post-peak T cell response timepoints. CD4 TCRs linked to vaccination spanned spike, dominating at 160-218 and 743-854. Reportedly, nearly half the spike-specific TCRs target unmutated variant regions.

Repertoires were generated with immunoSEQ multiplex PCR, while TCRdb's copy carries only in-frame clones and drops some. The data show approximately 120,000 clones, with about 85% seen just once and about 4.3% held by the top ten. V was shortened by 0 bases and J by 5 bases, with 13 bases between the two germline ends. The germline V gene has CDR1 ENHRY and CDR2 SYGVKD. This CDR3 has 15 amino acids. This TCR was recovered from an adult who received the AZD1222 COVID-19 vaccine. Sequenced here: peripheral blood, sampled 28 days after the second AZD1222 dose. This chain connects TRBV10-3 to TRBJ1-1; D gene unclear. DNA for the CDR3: TGTGCCATCAGTGAGTCGTGGGTTGGAGAGACTGAAGCTTTCTTT. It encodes CAISESWVGETEAFF.